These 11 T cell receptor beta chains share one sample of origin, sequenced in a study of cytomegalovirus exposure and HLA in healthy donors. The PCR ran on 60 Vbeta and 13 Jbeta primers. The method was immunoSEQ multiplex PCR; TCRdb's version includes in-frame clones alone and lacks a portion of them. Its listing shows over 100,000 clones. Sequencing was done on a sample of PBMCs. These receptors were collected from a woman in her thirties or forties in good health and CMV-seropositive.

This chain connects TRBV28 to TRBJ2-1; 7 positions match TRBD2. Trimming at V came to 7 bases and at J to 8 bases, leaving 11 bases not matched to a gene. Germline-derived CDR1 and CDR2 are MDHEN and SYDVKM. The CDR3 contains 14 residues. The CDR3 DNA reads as TGTGCCAGCACTGGCGGGAGTAGATTCCATGAGCAGTTCTTC. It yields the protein CASTGGSRFHEQFF.

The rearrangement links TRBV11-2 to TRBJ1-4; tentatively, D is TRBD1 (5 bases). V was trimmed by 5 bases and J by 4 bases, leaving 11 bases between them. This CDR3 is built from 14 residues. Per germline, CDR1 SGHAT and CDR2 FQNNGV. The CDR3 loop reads CASSQRGGNEKLFF. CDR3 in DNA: TGTGCCAGCAGCCAGCGGGGGGGTAATGAAAAACTGTTTTTT. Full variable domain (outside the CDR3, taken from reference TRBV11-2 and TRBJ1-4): EAGVAQSPRYKIIEKRQSVAFWCNPISGHATLYWYQQILGQGPKLLIQFQNNGVVDDSQLPKDRFSAERLKGVDSTLKIQPAKLEDSAVYLCASSQRGGNEKLFFGSGTQLSVL.

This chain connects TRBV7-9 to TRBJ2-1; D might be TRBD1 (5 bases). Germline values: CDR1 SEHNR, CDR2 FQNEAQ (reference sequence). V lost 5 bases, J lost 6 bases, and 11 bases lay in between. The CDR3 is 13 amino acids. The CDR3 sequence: CASSTQGSNEQFF. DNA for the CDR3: TGTGCCAGCAGCACTCAGGGAAGCAATGAGCAGTTCTTC.

CDR3 region: CAHPAGGTYEQYF. Here the CDR3 DNA reads TGCGCCCACCCAGCGGGAGGGACCTACGAGCAGTACTTC. The rearrangement uses TRBV10-1 and TRBJ2-7; 10 bases map to TRBD2. Losses at the gene ends were 11 bases for V and 2 bases for J; bases not matched to a gene: 6. The length of the CDR3 is 13 residues. CDR1 WNHNN and CDR2 SYGVQD come from the germline V gene (reference sequence).

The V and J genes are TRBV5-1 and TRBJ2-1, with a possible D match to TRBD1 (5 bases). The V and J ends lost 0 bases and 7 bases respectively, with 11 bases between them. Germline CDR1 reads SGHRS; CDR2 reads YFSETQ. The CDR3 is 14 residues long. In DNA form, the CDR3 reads TGCGCCAGCAGCTTGGGACAGTCCGGGAATGAGCAGTTCTTC. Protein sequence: CASSLGQSGNEQFF. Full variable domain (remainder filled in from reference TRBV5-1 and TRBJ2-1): KAGVTQTPRYLIKTRGQQVTLSCSPISGHRSVSWYQQTPGQGLQFLFEYFSETQRNKGNFPGRFSGRQFSNSRSEMNVSTLELGDSALYLCASSLGQSGNEQFFGPGTRLTVL.

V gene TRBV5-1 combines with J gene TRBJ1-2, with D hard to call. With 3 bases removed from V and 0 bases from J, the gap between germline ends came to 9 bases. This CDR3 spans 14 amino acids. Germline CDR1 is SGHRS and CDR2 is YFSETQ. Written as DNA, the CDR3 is TGCGCCAGCAGCTACAGAGAAGCTAACTATGGCTACACCTTC. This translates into CASSYREANYGYTF.

CDR3 DNA sequence: TGCGCCAGCAGTATACCGACAGGGGGCTTCTATGGCTACACCTTC. Protein product: CASSIPTGGFYGYTF. The chain joins TRBV10-1 to TRBJ1-2; the match to TRBD1 covers 10 bases. The CDR3 runs 15 residues. V shed 5 bases and J 4 bases; nucleotides not matched to a gene: 7. Looked up from germline, CDR1 is WNHNN and CDR2 is SYGVQD (reference sequence).

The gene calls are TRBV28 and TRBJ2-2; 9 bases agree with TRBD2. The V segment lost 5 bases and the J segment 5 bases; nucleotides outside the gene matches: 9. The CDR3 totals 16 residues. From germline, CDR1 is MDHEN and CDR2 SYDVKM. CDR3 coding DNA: TGTGCCAGCAGTCGCGTTAGCGGGAGAAGTACCGGGGAGCTGTTTTTT. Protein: CASSRVSGRSTGELFF.

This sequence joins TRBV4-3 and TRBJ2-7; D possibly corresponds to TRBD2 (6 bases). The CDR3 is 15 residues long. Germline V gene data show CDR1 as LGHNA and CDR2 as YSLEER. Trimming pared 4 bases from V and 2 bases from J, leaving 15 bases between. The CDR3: CASSPRGAGAYEQYF. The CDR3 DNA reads TGCGCCAGCAGCCCCCGAGGAGCGGGCGCCTACGAGCAGTACTTC.

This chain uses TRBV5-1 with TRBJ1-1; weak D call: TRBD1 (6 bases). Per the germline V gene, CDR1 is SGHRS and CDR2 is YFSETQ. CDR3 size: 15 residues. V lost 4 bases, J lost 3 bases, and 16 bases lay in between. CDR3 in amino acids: CASSRGPGGDTEAFF. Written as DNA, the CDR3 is TGCGCCAGCAGCCGGGGGCCGGGGGGGGACACTGAAGCTTTCTTT.

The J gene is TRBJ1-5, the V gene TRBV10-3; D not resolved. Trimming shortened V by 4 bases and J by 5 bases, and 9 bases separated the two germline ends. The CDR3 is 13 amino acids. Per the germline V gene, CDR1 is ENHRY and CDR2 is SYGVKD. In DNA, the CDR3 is TGTGCCATCAGTGGGGGAGAGGATCAGCCCCAGCATTTT. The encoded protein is CAISGGEDQPQHF.